This T cell receptor beta chain stems from a study of blood T cell repertoires in COVID-19. Germline CDR1 reads SNHLY; CDR2 reads FYNNEI. The V end lost 7 bases, the J end lost 4 bases, and 14 bases lay between the germline ends. The CDR3 spans 15 residues. This table comes from immunoSEQ multiplex PCR, and its TCRdb copy is limited to in-frame clones, with some not included. The sample includes roughly 150,000 clones, around 89% of them seen just once. Sequences were obtained from peripheral blood. The chain carries TRBV2 and TRBJ2-6; tentative D call: TRBD1 (5 bases). This TCR came from an older woman with active COVID-19. The CDR3 loop is CASNGHLRGANVLTF. The CDR3, as DNA: TGTGCCAGCAACGGACACCTTAGGGGGGCCAACGTCCTGACTTTC.